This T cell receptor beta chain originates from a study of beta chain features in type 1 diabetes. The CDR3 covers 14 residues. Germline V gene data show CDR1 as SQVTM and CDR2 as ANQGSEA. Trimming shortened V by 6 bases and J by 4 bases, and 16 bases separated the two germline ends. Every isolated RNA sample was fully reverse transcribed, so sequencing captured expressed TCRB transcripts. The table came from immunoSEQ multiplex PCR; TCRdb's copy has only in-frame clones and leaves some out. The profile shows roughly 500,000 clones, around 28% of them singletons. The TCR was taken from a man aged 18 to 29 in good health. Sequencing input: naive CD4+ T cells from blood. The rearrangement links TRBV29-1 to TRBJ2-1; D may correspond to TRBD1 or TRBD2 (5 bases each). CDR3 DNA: TGCAGCGTCTCCTCGGGGACCATTTACAATGAGCAGTTCTTC. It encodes CSVSSGTIYNEQFF.